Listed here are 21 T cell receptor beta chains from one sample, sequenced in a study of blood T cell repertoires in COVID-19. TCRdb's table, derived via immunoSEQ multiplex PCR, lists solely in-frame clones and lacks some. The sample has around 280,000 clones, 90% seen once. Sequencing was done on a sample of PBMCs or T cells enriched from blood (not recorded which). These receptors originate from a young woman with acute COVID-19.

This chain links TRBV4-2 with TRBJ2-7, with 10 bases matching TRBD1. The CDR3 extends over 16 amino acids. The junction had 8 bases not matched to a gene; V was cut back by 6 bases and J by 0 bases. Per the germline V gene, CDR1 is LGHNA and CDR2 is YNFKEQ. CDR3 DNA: TGTGCCAGCAGTCGAACCGGGACAGGGGACTCCTACGAGCAGTACTTC. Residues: CASSRTGTGDSYEQYF.

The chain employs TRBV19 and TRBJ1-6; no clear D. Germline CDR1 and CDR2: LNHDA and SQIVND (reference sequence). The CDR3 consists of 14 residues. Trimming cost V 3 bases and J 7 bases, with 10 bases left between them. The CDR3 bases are TGTGCCAGTAGTATGGTACAGAGAAATTCACCCCTCCACTTT. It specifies CASSMVQRNSPLHF.

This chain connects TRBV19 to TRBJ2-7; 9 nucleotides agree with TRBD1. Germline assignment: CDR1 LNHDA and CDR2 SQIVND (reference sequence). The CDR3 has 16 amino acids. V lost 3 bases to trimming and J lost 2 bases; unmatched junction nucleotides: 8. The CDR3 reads CASSIGGTGMTYEQYF. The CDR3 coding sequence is TGTGCCAGTAGTATCGGGGGGACAGGGATGACCTACGAGCAGTACTTC.

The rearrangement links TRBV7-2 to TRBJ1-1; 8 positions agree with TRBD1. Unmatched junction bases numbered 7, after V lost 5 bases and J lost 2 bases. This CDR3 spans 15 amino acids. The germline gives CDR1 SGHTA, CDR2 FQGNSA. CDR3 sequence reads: CASSPRTGPNTEAFF. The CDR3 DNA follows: TGTGCCAGCAGCCCGAGGACAGGGCCCAACACTGAAGCTTTCTTT. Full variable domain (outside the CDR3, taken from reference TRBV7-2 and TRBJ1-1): GAGVSQSPSNKVTEKGKDVELRCDPISGHTALYWYRQSLGQGLEFLIYFQGNSAPDKSGLPSDRFSAERTGGSVSTLTIQRTQQEDSAVYLCASSPRTGPNTEAFFGQGTRLTVV.

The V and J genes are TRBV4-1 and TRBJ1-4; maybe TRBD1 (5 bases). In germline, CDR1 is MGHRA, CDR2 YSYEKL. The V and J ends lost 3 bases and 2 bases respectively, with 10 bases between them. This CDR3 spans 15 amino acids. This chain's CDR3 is CASSQQGWTNEKLFF. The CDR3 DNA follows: TGCGCCAGCAGCCAGCAGGGATGGACTAATGAAAAACTGTTTTTT.

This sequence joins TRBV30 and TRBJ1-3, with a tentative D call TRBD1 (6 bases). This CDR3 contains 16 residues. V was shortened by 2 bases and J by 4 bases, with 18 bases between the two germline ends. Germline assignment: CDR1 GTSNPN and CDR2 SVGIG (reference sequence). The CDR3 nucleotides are TGTGCCTGGAGTCGTTACAGGGCGAATGGAGGAAACACCATATATTTT. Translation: CAWSRYRANGGNTIYF.

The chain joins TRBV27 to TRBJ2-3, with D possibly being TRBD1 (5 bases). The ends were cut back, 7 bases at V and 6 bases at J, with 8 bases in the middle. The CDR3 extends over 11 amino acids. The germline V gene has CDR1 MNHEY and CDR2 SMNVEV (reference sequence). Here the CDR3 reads CASNRGDTQYF. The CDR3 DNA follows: TGTGCCAGCAATAGGGGCGATACGCAGTATTTT.

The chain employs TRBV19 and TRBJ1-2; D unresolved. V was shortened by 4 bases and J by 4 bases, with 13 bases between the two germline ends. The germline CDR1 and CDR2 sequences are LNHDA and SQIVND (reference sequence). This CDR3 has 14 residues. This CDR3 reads CASSNPRVAYGYTF. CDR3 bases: TGTGCCAGTAGTAATCCGAGGGTGGCCTATGGCTACACCTTC.

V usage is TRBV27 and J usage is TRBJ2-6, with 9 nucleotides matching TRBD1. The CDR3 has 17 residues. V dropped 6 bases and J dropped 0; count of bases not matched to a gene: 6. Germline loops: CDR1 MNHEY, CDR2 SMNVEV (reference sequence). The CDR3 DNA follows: TGTGCCAGCAGGCGGACAGGGGCCGTCTCTGGGGCCAACGTCCTGACTTTC. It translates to CASRRTGAVSGANVLTF. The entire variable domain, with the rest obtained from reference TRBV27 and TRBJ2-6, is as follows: EAQVTQNPRYLITVTGKKLTVTCSQNMNHEYMSWYRQDPGLGLRQIYYSMNVEVTDKGDVPEGYKVSRKEKRNFPLILESPSPNQTSLYFCASRRTGAVSGANVLTFGAGSRLTVL.

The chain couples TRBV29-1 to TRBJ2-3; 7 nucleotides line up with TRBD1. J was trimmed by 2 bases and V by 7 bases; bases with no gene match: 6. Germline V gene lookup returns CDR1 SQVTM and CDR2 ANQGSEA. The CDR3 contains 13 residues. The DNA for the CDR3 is TGCAGCGCCCGACAGGGCATCACAGATACGCAGTATTTT. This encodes CSARQGITDTQYF.

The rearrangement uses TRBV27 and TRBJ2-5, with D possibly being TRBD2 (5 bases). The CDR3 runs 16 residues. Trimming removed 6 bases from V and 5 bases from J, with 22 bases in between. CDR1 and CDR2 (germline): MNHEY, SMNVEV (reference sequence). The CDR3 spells CASSPPHGLAEETQYF. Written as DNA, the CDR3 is TGTGCCAGCAGCCCGCCCCACGGGCTAGCCGAGGAGACCCAGTACTTC.

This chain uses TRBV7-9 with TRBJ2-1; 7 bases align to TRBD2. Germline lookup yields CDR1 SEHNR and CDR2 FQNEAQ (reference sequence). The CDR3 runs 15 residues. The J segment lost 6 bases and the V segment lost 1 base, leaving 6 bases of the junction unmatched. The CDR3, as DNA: TGTGCCAGCAGCTTAGTCCTAGCGGTCCCCAATGAGCAGTTCTTC. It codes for CASSLVLAVPNEQFF.

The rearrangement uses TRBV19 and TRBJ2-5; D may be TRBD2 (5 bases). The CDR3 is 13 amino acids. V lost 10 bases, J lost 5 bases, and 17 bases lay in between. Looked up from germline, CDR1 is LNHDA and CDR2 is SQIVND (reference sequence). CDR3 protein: CATREHNVETQYF. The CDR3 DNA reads TGTGCCACCCGGGAACACAATGTGGAGACCCAGTACTTC.

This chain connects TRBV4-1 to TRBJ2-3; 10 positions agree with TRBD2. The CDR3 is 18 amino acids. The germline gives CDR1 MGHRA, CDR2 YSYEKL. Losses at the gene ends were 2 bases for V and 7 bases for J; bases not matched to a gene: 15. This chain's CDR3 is CASSQTQAGGPAANTQYF. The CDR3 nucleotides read TGCGCCAGCAGCCAAACACAAGCGGGAGGGCCGGCCGCTAATACGCAGTATTTT.

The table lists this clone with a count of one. CDR3 nucleotides: TGTGCCTGGACCGGTCCCCTCGACAGGGGGAATGGCTACACCTTC. Translating gives CAWTGPLDRGNGYTF. The rearrangement uses TRBV30 and TRBJ1-2; 9 nucleotides align to TRBD1. CDR1 and CDR2 from the germline V gene are GTSNPN and SVGIG (reference sequence). CDR3 length: 15 residues. Trimming cost V 4 bases and J 6 bases; bases outside gene matches: 12.

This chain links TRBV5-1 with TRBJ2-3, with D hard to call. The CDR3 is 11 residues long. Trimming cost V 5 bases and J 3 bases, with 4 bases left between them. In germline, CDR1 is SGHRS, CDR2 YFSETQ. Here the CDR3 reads CASSNTDTQYF. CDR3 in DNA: TGCGCCAGCAGTAATACAGATACGCAGTATTTT.

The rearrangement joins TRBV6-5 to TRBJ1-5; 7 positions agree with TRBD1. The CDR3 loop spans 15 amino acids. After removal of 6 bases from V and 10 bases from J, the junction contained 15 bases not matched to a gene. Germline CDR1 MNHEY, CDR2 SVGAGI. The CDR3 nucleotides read TGTGCCAGCAGCCTGGGACAGCCTCGGGTTGGACCCCAGCATTTT. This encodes CASSLGQPRVGPQHF.

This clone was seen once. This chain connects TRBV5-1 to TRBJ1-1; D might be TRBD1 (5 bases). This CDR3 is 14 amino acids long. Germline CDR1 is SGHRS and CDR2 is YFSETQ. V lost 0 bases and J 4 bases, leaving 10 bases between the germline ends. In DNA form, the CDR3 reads TGCGCCAGCAGCTTGGTGGAGGGGACCACTGAAGCTTTCTTT. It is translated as CASSLVEGTTEAFF. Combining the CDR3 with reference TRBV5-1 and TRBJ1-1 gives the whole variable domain KAGVTQTPRYLIKTRGQQVTLSCSPISGHRSVSWYQQTPGQGLQFLFEYFSETQRNKGNFPGRFSGRQFSNSRSEMNVSTLELGDSALYLCASSLVEGTTEAFFGQGTRLTVV.

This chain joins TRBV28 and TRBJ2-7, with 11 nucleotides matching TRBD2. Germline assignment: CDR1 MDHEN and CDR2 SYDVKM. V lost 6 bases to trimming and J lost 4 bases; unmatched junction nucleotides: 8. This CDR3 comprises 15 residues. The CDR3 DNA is TGTGCCAGCAGCTCGACTAGCGGGATTGTGTACGAGCAGTACTTC. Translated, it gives CASSSTSGIVYEQYF.

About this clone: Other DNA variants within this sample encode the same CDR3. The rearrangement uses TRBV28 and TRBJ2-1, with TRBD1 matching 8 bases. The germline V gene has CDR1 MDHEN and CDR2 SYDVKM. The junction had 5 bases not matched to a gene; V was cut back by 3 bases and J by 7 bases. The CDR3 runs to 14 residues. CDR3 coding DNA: TGTGCCAGCAGTTTGTCAGGGGGCACAAATGAGCAGTTCTTC. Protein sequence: CASSLSGGTNEQFF. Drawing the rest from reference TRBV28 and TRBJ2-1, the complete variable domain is DVKVTQSSRYLVKRTGEKVFLECVQDMDHENMFWYRQDPGLGLRLIYFSYDVKMKEKGDIPEGYSVSREKKERFSLILESASTNQTSMYLCASSLSGGTNEQFFGPGTRLTVL.

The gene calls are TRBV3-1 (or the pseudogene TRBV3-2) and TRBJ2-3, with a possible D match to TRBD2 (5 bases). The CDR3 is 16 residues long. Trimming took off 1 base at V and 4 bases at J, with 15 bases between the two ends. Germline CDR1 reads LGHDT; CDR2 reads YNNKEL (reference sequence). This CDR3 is CASSQGLPTSPDTQYF. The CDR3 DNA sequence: TGTGCCAGCAGCCAAGGACTACCCACTAGTCCAGATACGCAGTATTTT.